One sample yielded the 7 T cell receptor beta chains listed below, sequenced in a study of blood T cell repertoires in COVID-19. Profiled with immunoSEQ multiplex PCR; TCRdb holds only in-frame clones, not every one. The profile shows about 87,000 clones, about 80% of them singletons. Sequenced input: peripheral blood. Receptor source: a woman aged 45-65 years with acute or convalescent COVID-19.

This rearrangement joins TRBV4-1 to TRBJ2-5; 11 bases fit TRBD2. This CDR3 region has 15 residues. Germline CDR1 MGHRA, CDR2 YSYEKL. V was pared by 4 bases and J by 2 bases, with 3 bases of the junction left unmatched. In DNA, the CDR3 is TGCGCCAGCAGCCTAGCGGGGGGGATACAAGAGACCCAGTACTTC. The encoded protein is CASSLAGGIQETQYF.

The chain links TRBV29-1 to TRBJ1-1; D is unresolved. V gave up 5 bases and J gave up 1 base, with 14 bases separating them. Germline V gene sequence: CDR1 SQVTM, CDR2 ANQGSEA. The CDR3 totals 14 residues. CDR3 sequence reads: CSVTSNRQNTEAFF. In DNA form, the CDR3 reads TGCAGCGTTACCTCAAACAGACAGAACACTGAAGCTTTCTTT.

The V gene is TRBV11-2, the J gene TRBJ1-1, with a tentative D call TRBD1 (5 bases). The germline V gene encodes CDR1 SGHAT and CDR2 FQNNGV. The CDR3 length is 14 residues. Trimming took 1 base from V and 5 from J, leaving 11 bases between them. The CDR3 region has the DNA TGTGCCAGCAGCTTAGTTCAGGGTAGGACTGAAGCTTTCTTT. It encodes CASSLVQGRTEAFF.

The sample holds a few counts of this clone. The sample holds other DNA sequences that translate to the same CDR3. This chain joins TRBV30 and TRBJ2-1, with D possibly TRBD2 on 5 matching bases. V was trimmed by 0 bases and J by 6 bases, leaving 6 bases between them. CDR1 and CDR2 from the germline V gene are GTSNPN and SVGIG (reference sequence). The CDR3 is 12 amino acids. CDR3 amino acids: CAWSVRGNEQFF. CDR3 DNA sequence: TGTGCCTGGAGTGTACGGGGCAATGAGCAGTTCTTC.

This clone was recorded a few times. The chain recombines TRBV28 with TRBJ1-1; D might be TRBD1 (5 bases). With 7 bases removed from V and 1 base from J, the gap between germline ends came to 19 bases. CDR3 size: 16 residues. Germline V gene data show CDR1 as MDHEN and CDR2 as SYDVKM. DNA of the CDR3: TGTGCCAGCAAGGCCCCTTGGGGCAGACGGAACACTGAAGCTTTCTTT. This codes for CASKAPWGRRNTEAFF.

The chain employs TRBV5-1 and TRBJ1-2; D might be TRBD1 (6 bases). From germline, CDR1 is SGHRS and CDR2 YFSETQ. V lost 0 bases and J lost 2, with 11 bases in between. This CDR3 contains 15 residues. The CDR3 sequence is CASSLEQGLNYGYTF. The CDR3 DNA reads TGCGCCAGCAGCTTGGAACAGGGTTTAAACTATGGCTACACCTTC.

The J gene is TRBJ2-2, the V gene TRBV5-1, with a weak D call TRBD1 (5 bases). Germline lookup yields CDR1 SGHRS and CDR2 YFSETQ. Trimming pared 4 bases from V and 1 base from J, leaving 14 bases between. This CDR3 is 16 amino acids long. The CDR3 here is CASSPLVQGNTGELFF. In nucleotides, the CDR3 is TGCGCCAGCAGCCCCCTGGTCCAGGGGAACACCGGGGAGCTGTTTTTT.